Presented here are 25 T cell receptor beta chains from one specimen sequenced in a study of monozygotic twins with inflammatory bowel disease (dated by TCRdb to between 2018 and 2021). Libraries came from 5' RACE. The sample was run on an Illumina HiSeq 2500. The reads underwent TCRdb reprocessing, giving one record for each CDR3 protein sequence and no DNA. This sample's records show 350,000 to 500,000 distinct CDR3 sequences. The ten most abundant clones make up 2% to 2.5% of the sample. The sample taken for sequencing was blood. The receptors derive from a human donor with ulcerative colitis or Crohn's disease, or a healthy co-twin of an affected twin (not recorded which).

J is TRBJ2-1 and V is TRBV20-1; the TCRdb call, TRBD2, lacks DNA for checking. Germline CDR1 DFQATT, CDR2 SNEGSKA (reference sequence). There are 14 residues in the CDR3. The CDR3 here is CSARALAGGHEQFF.

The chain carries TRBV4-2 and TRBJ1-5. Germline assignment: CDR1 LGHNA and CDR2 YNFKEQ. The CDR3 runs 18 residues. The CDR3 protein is CASSQETGGTYSNQPQHF.

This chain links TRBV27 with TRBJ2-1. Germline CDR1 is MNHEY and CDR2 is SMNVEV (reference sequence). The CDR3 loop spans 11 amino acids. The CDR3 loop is CASIVRGEQFF.

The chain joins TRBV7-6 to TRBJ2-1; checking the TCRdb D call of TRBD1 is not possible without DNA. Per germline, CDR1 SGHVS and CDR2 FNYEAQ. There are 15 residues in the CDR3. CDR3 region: CASSLMTNRANEQFF.

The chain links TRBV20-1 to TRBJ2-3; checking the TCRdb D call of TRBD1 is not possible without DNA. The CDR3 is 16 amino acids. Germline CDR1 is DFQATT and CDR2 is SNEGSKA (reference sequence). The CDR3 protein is CSARDFGGRGTDTQYF.

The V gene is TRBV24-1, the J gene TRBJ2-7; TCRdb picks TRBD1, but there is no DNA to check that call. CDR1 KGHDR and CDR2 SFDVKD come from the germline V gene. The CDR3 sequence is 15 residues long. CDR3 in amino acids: CATTALRDRVYEQYF.

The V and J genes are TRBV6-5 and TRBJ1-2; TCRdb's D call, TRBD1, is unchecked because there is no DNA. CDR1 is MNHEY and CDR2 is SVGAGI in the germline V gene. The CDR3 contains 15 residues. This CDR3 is CASSYSNNGGLGYTF.

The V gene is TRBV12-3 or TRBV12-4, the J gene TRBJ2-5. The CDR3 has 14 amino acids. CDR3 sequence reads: CASSLMIDTETQYF.

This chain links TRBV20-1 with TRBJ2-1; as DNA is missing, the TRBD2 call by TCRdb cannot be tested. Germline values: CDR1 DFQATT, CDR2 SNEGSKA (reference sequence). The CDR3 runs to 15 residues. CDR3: CSASQAEGPHNEQFF.

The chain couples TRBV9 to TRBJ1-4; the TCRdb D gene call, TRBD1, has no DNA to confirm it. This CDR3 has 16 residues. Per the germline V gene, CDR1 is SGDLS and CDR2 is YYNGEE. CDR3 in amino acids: CASSVGGTATNEKLFF.

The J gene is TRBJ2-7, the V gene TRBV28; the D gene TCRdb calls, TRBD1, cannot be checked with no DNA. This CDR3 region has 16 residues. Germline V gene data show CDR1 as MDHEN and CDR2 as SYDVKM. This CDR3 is CASSSGGAGSRNEQYF.

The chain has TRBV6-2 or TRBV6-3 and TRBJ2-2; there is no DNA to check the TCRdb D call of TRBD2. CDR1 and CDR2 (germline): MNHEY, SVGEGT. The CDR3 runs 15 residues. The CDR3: CASSYRLGGTGELFF.

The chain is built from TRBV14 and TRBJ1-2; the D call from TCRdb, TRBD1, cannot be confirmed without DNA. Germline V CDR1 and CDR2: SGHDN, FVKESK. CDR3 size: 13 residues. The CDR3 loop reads CASSPRPLRGYTF.

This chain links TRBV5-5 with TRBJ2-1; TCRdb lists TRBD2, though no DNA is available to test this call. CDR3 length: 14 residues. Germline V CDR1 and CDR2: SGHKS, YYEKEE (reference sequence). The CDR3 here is CASSSYRLAEEQFF.

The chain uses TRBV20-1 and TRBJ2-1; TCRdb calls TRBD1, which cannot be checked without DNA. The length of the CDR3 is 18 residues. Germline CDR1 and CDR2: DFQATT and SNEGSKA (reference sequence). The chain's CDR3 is CSASPPGGGIRSYNEQFF.

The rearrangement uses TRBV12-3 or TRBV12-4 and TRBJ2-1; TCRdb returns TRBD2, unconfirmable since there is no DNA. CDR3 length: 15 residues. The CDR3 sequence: CASSPQLAAYNEQFF.

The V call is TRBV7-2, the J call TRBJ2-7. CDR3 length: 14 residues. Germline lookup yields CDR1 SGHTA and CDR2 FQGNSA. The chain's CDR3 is CASSLARNHHEQYF.

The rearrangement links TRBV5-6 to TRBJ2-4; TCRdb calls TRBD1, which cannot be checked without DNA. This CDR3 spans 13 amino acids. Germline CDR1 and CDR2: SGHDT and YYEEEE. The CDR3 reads CASSLGSRDIQYF.

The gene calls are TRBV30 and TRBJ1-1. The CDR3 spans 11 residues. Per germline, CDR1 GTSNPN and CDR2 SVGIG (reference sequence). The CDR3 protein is CAWKRGGEAFF.

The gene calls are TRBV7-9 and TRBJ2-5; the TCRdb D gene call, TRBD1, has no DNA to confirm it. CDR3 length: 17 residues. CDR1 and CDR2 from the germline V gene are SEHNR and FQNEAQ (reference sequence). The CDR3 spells CASSSPMTPIGEETQYF.

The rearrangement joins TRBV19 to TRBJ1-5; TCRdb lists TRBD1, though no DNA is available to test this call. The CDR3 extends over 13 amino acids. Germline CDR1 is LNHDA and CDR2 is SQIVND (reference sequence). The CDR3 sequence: CASRDWANQPQHF.

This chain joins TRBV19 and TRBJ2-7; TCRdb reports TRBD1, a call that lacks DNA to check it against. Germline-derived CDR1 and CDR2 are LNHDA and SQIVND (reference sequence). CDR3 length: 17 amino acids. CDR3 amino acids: CASSPRPDPGQPYEQYF.

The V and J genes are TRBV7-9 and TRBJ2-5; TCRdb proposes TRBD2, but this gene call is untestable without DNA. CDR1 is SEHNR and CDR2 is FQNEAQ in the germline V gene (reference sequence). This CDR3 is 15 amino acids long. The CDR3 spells CASSSAAGVQETQYF.

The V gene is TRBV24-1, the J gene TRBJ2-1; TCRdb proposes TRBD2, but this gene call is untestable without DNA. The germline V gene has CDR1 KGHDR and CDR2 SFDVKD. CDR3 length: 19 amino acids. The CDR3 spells CATSGAGGPWSGKNNEQFF.

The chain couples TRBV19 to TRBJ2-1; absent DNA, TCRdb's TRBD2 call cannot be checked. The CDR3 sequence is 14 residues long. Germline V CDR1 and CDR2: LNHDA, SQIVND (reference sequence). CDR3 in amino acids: CASNRMGLSSEQFF.